One sample yielded the 2 T cell receptor beta chains listed below, sequenced in a study of shared T cell receptors in the human thymus. Assay used: immunoSEQ multiplex PCR; TCRdb lists only in-frame clones, some missing. The sample gives roughly 550,000 clones, about 80% of which show up once; 0.01% to 0.015% is in the top ten. These same data were also listed under a study on human thymus T cells.

Sequencing was carried out using thymocytes. The receptors were gathered from a boy younger than two with a congenital heart defect.

This clone showed up just a few times. The chain employs TRBV4-1 and TRBJ2-1, with TRBD2 identical over 9 bases. Trimming at V came to 1 base and at J to 8 bases, leaving 9 bases not matched to a gene. The germline CDR1 and CDR2 sequences are MGHRA and YSYEKL. The CDR3 totals 16 residues. CDR3 in amino acids: CASSQGPGLAPDEQFF. CDR3 coding DNA: TGCGCCAGCAGCCAAGGACCGGGACTAGCTCCGGATGAGCAGTTCTTC.

The chain links TRBV28 to TRBJ2-3; tentatively, D is TRBD2 (6 bases). CDR1 and CDR2 from the germline V gene are MDHEN and SYDVKM. The CDR3 contains 15 residues. Deletions cut 4 bases from V and 0 bases from J, with 11 bases between. The CDR3 sequence: CASSSSGTSTDTQYF. CDR3 nucleotides: TGTGCCAGCAGTTCCTCCGGGACTAGCACAGATACGCAGTATTTT.